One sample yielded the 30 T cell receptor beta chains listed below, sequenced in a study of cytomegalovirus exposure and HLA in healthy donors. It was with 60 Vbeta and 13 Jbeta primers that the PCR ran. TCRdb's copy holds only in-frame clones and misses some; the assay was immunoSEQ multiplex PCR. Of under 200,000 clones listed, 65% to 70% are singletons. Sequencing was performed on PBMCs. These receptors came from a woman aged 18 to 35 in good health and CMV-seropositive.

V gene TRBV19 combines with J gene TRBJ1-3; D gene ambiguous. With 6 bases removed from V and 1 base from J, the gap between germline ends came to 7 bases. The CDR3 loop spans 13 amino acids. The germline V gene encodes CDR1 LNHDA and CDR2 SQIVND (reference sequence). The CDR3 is CASRRDSGNTIYF. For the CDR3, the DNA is TGTGCCAGTAGGAGGGATTCTGGAAACACCATATATTTT.

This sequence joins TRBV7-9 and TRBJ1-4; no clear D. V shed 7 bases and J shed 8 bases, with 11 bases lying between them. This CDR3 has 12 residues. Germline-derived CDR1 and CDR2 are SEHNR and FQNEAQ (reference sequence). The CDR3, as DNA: TGTGCCAGCAAATCCTATATGGAAAAACTGTTTTTT. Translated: CASKSYMEKLFF.

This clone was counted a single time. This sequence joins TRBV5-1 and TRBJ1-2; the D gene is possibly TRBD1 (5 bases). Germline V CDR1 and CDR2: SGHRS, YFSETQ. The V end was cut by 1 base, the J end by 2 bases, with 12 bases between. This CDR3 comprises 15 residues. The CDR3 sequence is CASSLRGNLNYGYTF. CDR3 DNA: TGCGCCAGCAGCTTGAGGGGAAACCTGAACTATGGCTACACCTTC.

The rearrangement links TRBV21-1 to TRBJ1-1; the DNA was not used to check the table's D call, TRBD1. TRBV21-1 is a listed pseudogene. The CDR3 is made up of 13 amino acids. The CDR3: CASRNRGGPEAFF. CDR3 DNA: TGTGCCAGCCGGAACAGGGGGGGGCCTGAAGCTTTCTTT.

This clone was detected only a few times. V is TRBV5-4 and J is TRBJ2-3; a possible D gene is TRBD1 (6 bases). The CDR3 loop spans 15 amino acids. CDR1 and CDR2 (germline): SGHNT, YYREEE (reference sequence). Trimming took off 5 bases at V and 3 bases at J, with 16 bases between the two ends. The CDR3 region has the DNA TGTGCCAGCAGTCTAGGACAGACGAGAACAGATACGCAGTATTTT. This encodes CASSLGQTRTDTQYF.

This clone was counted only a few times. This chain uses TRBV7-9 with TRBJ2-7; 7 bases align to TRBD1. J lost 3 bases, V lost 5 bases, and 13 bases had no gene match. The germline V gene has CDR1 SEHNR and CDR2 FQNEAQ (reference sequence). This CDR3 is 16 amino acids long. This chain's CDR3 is CASSPSTDRSFYEQYF. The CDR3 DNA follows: TGTGCCAGCAGCCCATCCACGGACAGGTCGTTCTACGAGCAGTACTTC.

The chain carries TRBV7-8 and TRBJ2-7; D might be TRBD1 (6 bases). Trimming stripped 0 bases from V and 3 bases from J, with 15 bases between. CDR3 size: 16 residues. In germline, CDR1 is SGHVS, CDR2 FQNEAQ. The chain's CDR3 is CASSLAETGRDYEQYF. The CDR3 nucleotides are TGTGCCAGCAGCTTAGCCGAGACAGGACGCGACTACGAGCAGTACTTC.

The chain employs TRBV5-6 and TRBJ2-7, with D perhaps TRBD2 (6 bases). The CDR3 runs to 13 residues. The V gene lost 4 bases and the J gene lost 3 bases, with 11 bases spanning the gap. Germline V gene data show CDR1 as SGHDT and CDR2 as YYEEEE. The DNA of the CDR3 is TGTGCCAGCAGCGCTCCGGGACTCTACGAGCAGTACTTC. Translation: CASSAPGLYEQYF.

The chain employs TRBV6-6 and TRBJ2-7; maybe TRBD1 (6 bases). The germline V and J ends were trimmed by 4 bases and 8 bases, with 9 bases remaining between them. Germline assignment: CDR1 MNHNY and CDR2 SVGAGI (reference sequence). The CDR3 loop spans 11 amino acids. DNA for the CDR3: TGTGCCAGCAGTTCCCAGGGGAAGCAGTACTTC. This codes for CASSSQGKQYF.

The CDR3 here is CASSKDYQETQYF. The CDR3, as DNA: TGTGCCAGCAGCAAAGACTACCAAGAGACCCAGTACTTC. The rearrangement joins TRBV9 to TRBJ2-5; D not resolved. CDR1 and CDR2 (germline): SGDLS, YYNGEE. Trimming stripped 4 bases from V and 0 bases from J, with 7 bases between. This CDR3 spans 13 amino acids.

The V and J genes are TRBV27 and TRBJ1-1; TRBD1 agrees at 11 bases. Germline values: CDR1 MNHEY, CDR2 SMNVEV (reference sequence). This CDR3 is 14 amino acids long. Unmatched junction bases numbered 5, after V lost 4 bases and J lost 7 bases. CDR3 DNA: TGTGCCAGCAGTTCCGGGACAGGGGGAATTGAAGCTTTCTTT. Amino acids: CASSSGTGGIEAFF.

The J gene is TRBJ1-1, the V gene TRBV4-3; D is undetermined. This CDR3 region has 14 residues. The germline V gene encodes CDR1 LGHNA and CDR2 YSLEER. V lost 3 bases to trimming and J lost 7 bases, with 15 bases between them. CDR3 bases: TGCGCCAGCAGCCAGACCGCGATGGGGAGTGAAGCTTTCTTT. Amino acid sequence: CASSQTAMGSEAFF.

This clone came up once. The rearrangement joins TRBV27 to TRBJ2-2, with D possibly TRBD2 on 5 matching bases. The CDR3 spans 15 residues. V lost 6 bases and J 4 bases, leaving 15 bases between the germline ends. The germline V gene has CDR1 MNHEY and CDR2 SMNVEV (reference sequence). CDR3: CASRPEDWLTGELFF. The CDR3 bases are TGTGCCAGCAGACCCGAGGACTGGCTCACCGGGGAGCTGTTTTTT.

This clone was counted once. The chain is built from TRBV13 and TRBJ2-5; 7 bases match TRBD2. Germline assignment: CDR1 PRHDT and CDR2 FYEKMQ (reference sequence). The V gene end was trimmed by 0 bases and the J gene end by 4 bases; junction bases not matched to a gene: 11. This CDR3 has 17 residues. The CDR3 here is CASSLGRGGGRGETQYF. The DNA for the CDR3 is TGTGCCAGCAGCTTAGGGCGGGGCGGCGGGAGAGGAGAGACCCAGTACTTC.

The CDR3 region is CAYYDVSTNEKLFF. The CDR3 region has the DNA TGTGCCTACTATGACGTTTCAACTAATGAAAAACTGTTTTTT. The V and J genes are TRBV2 and TRBJ1-4; no definite D call. This CDR3 is 14 amino acids long. V lost 11 bases to trimming and J lost 0 bases, with 13 bases between them. Per germline, CDR1 SNHLY and CDR2 FYNNEI.

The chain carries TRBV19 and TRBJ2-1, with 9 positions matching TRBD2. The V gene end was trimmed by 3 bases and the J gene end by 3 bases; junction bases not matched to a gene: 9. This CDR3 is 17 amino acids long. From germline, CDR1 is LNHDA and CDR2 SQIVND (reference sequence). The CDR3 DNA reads TGTGCCAGTAGTATCCGCTCGGATAGCGGGAGCTACAATGAGCAGTTCTTC. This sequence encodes CASSIRSDSGSYNEQFF.

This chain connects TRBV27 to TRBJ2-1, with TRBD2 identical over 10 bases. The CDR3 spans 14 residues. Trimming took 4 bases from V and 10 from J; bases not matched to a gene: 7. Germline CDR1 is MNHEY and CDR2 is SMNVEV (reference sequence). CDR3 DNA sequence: TGTGCCAGCAGTTCACCTAGCGGGAGTTGGGAGCAGTTCTTC. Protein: CASSSPSGSWEQFF.

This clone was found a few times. CDR3 region: CASSQGLAGGETQYF. Here the CDR3 DNA reads TGCGCCAGCAGCCAAGGACTAGCGGGGGGAGAGACCCAGTACTTC. The chain employs TRBV4-3 and TRBJ2-5, with 13 bases lining up with TRBD2. V lost 1 base, J lost 4 bases, and 0 bases stayed unmatched. From germline, CDR1 is LGHNA and CDR2 YSLEER. CDR3 length: 15 residues.

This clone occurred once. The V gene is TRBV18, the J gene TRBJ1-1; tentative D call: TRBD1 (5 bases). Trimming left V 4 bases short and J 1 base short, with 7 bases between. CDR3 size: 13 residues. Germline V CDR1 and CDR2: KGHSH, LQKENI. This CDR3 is CASSLGQNTEAFF. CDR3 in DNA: TGTGCCAGCTCACTGGGGCAGAACACTGAAGCTTTCTTT.

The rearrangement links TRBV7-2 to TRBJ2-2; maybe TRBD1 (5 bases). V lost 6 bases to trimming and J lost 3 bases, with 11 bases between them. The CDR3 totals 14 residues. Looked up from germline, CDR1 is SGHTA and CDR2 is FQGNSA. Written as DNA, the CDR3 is TGTGCCAGCAGTCGACAGTGGGACACCGGGGAGCTGTTTTTT. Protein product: CASSRQWDTGELFF.

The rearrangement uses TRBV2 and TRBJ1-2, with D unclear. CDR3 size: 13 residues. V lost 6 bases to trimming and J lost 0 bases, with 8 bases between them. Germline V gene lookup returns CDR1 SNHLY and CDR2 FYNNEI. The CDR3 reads CASRISANYGYTF. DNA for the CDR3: TGTGCCAGCAGAATCTCAGCTAACTATGGCTACACCTTC.

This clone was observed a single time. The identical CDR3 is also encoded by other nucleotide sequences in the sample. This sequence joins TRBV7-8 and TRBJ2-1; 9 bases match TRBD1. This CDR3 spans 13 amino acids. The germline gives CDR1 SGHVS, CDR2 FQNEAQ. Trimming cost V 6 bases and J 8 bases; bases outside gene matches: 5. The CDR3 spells CASRTGQGYEQFF. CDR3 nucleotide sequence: TGTGCCAGCAGGACGGGACAGGGCTATGAGCAGTTCTTC.

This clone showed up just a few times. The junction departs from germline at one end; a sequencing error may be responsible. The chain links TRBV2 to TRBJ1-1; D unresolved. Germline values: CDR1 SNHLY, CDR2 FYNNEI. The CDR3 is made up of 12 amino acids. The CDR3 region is CASRPGGTEAFF. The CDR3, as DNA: TGTGCAAGCAGGCCGGGAGGGACTGAAGCTTTCTTT.

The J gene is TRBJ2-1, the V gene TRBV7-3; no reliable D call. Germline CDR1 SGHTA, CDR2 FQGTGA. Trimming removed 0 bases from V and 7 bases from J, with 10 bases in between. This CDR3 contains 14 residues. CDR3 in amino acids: CASSLTLAGNEQFF. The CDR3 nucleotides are TGTGCCAGCAGCTTAACGTTGGCTGGTAATGAGCAGTTCTTC.

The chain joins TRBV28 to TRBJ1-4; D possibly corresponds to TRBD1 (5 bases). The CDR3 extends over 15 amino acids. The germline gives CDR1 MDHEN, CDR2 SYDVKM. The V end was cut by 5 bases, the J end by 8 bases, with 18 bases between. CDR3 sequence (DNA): TGTGCCAGCAGTCGTTCGCGGGGCGCTCGGGAAAAACTGTTTTTT. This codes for CASSRSRGAREKLFF.

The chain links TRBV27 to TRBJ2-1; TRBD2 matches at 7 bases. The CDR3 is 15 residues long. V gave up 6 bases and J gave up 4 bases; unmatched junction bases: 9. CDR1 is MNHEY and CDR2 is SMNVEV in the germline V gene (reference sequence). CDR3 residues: CASSILARGYNEQFF. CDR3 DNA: TGTGCCAGCAGCATACTAGCGCGGGGTTACAATGAGCAGTTCTTC.

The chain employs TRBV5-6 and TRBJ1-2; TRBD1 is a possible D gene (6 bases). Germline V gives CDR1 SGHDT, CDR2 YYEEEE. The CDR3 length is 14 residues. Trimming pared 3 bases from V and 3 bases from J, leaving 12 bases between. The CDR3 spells CASSYLQGDYGYTF. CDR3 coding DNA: TGTGCCAGCAGCTACTTACAGGGTGACTATGGCTACACCTTC.

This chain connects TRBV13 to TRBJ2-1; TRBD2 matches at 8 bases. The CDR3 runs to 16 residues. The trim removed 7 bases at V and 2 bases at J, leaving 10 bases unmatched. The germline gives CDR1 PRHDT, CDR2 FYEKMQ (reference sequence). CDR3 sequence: CASILLRGGAYNEQFF. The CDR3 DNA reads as TGTGCCAGCATCCTCCTTCGGGGGGGTGCCTACAATGAGCAGTTCTTC.

The CDR3 DNA reads as TGTGCCAGCAGCCACGAGGAGGTGTGGGGCTACACCTTC. As protein: CASSHEEVWGYTF. This sequence joins TRBV7-2 and TRBJ1-2, with D hard to call. V dropped 5 bases and J dropped 8 bases, with 15 bases sitting between them. Germline assignment: CDR1 SGHTA and CDR2 FQGNSA. The CDR3 spans 13 residues.

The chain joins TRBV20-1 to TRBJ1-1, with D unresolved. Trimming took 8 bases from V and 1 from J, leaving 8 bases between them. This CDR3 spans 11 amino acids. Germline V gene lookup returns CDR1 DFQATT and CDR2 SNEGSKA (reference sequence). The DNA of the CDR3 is TGCAGTCTTTCCCGGAACACTGAAGCTTTCTTT. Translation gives CSLSRNTEAFF.